This T cell receptor (beta chain) derives from a study of identical twins. Germline trimming cut 1 base from V and 8 bases from J; bases unmatched to any gene: 5. This CDR3 region has 15 residues. The germline V gene encodes CDR1 LGHNA and CDR2 YNFKEQ. From the 5' RACE reads, TCRdb called clonotypes with MiXCR, one entry per CDR3 protein. The top ten hold about 0.3% of the sample, which has 1.5 million to 2 million distinct CDR3 sequences, under 35% seen once. This clonotype has only a few counts. This sequence was found in a newborn girl in good health. The rearrangement uses TRBV4-2 and TRBJ1-4; 9 bases agree with TRBD1. What was sequenced was cord blood. The CDR3 sequence is CASSQAGQGEEKLFF. The CDR3 DNA is TGTGCCAGCAGCCAAGCGGGACAGGGTGAGGAAAAACTGTTTTTT.